This T cell receptor beta chain came from a study of T-cell memory formation after mild COVID-19. Findings and limits, study-wide: Pre-infection memory showed some responding clones, and this suggested that cross-reactive memory joined.

This clonotype was picked up many times. Its antigen is unidentified. MiXCR was run by TCRdb on the 5' RACE reads, yielding one entry per CDR3 protein. Of 34,000 or so distinct CDR3 sequences listed, under 8% are singletons. Germline CDR1 MNHNY, CDR2 SVGAGI (reference sequence). The CDR3 consists of 11 residues. V lost 3 bases to trimming and J lost 5 bases, with 4 bases between them. Input material: PBMCs or a T cell subset sorted from them (not recorded which). J is TRBJ2-5 and V is TRBV6-6, with no clear D. This TCR was sampled from a man between 18 and 35 years old who had mild COVID-19 (a few samples of this study predate the infection). Cell type and time point are not known. In nucleotides, the CDR3 is TGTGCCAGCAGTTATACGGAGACCCAGTACTTC. As protein: CASSYTETQYF.